This T cell receptor beta chain was captured by sequencing in a study of T-cell reconstitution after alpha-beta-depleted transplantation in children (dated by TCRdb to the mid-2010s). Study-wide context: Using TCR repertoire profiling, the study followed T-cell immune reconstitution in a quantitative way in children after TCRalphabeta/CD19-depleted allogeneic hematopoietic cell transplantation. Here is what the overall study found, with its caveats: Hyperexpanded clone frequencies declined over subsequent months; after one year, T-cell counts and TCRbeta diversity were mostly attributed to newly produced T cells. The high TCRbeta diversity at day 60 in some patients was ascribed to recipient T cells and intrathymic progenitors that had survived conditioning. The apparently early recovery of alphabetaT-cell counts about two months after transplant reportedly depended on only several hundred rapidly expanded clones that came from non-depleted graft cells.

The cysteine opens and the phenylalanine closes a CDR3 of 13 amino acids. The kept DNA is CDR3 alone, 39 bases in frame from the first base. CDR1 MNHEY and CDR2 SVGAGI were looked up in the germline V gene. V lost 0 bases and J lost 7 bases; the stretch between them is 7 bases long. Library generation was performed with PCR. The reads were generated on an Illumina HiSeq 2500. TCR library preparation used molecular barcoding, with unique molecular identifiers applied to normalize quantification of the TCRbeta repertoire. TCRdb reworked the public reads: Q25 trimming with fastp, MiXCR clone assembly, productive beta chains retained. Merged by CDR3 protein, the rows form single entries marked with the most common genes and DNA. This sample gives about 980,000 distinct CDR3 sequences in total; around 30% of them show up just once. Jointly, the top ten make up around 30% of the sample. Reading the label with the study, this specimen's treatment or condition is: allogeneic hematopoietic cell transplantation with graft depleted of TCRalphabeta T cells and CD19 B cells. Transplant recipients were children who received TCRalphabeta/CD19-depleted allogeneic hematopoietic cell grafts.

A word on this clonotype: Its recognized antigen is unknown. Nothing much larger sits one base from this clone, and base qualities are not available.

Sample: PBMCs, mostly from graft donor cells, taken 360 days after TCRalphabeta/CD19-depleted stem cell transplant. This TCR derives from a boy in the first two years of life who had a stem cell transplant for SCID, so the T cells may come from the graft donor. The V and J segments used are TRBV6-5 and TRBJ1-5; no confident D gene assignment can be made. The CDR3 amino acid sequence is: CASSYSVRQPQHF. The sequenced DNA: TGTGCCAGCAGTTACTCGGTCCGCCAGCCCCAGCATTTT.